These 16 T cell receptor beta chains share one sample of origin, sequenced in a study of blood T cell repertoires in COVID-19. The data were produced by immunoSEQ multiplex PCR, yet TCRdb's version contains in-frame clones alone and is incomplete. Of just over 150,000 clones in the sample, around 84% were seen once. Sequencing was carried out using peripheral blood. The receptors were gathered from a human donor with acute or convalescent COVID-19. The donor label of this sample is uncertain.

This sequence joins TRBV5-6 and TRBJ1-5, with a tentative D call TRBD1 (5 bases). Deletions cut 7 bases from V and 2 bases from J, with 16 bases between. Germline V lookup: CDR1 SGHDT, CDR2 YYEEEE. The CDR3 has 15 residues. For the CDR3, the DNA is TGTGCCAGCGGAGTAGGAGGGGCTCGCAATCAGCCCCAGCATTTT. This codes for CASGVGGARNQPQHF.

CDR3 bases: TGTGCCAGCAGCCCAAAATATGGCTACACCTTC. Translating gives CASSPKYGYTF. This chain connects TRBV11-2 to TRBJ1-2; D remains ambiguous. Germline lookup yields CDR1 SGHAT and CDR2 FQNNGV. The length of the CDR3 is 11 residues. V was clipped by 5 bases and J by 5 bases, with 6 bases between them. The whole variable domain, remainder taken from reference TRBV11-2 and TRBJ1-2, is EAGVAQSPRYKIIEKRQSVAFWCNPISGHATLYWYQQILGQGPKLLIQFQNNGVVDDSQLPKDRFSAERLKGVDSTLKIQPAKLEDSAVYLCASSPKYGYTFGSGTRLTVV.

CDR3 in DNA: TGTGCCAGCGGGACAGTCTTAACGTTTGGCAATTCACCCCTCCACTTT. It encodes CASGTVLTFGNSPLHF. This chain links TRBV27 with TRBJ1-6, with 7 bases matching TRBD1. The CDR3 spans 16 residues. The V segment lost 8 bases and the J segment 7 bases; nucleotides outside the gene matches: 14. The V gene's germline CDR1 is MNHEY and CDR2 SMNVEV (reference sequence).

This clone was seen a handful of times. The J gene is TRBJ1-2, the V gene TRBV28; 7 bases match TRBD1. Germline CDR1 MDHEN, CDR2 SYDVKM. CDR3 size: 14 residues. The ends lost 5 bases at V and 5 bases at J; junction bases unmatched: 8. The CDR3 nucleotides are TGTGCCAGCAGTGCTCATGACAGGGAGTATGGCTACACCTTC. Protein sequence: CASSAHDREYGYTF.

This clone was seen just once. The chain has TRBV6-1 and TRBJ1-2; TRBD1 matches 9 bases. The J segment lost 6 bases and the V segment lost 3 bases, leaving 5 bases of the junction unmatched. This CDR3 comprises 14 residues. The germline gives CDR1 MNHNS, CDR2 SASEGT. The CDR3 spells CASSETGGINGYTF. CDR3 nucleotide sequence: TGTGCCAGCAGTGAGACAGGGGGTATAAATGGCTACACCTTC.

This chain's CDR3 is CASSLGGGAYNEQFF. CDR3 bases: TGTGCCAGCAGTCTAGGAGGGGGGGCCTACAATGAGCAGTTCTTC. This chain uses TRBV2 with TRBJ2-1, with D possibly being TRBD2 (7 bases). The CDR3 is 15 residues long. Trimming left V 5 bases short and J 2 bases short, with 13 bases between. Per the germline V gene, CDR1 is SNHLY and CDR2 is FYNNEI.

This chain uses TRBV5-6 with TRBJ1-5; D gene unclear. The CDR3 totals 13 residues. V lost 5 bases and J 6 bases, leaving 12 bases between the germline ends. The germline V gene has CDR1 SGHDT and CDR2 YYEEEE. CDR3 region: CASSSAGGQPQHF. For the CDR3, the DNA is TGTGCCAGCAGTTCGGCGGGTGGTCAGCCCCAGCATTTT.

The chain uses TRBV7-2 and TRBJ1-2; 9 bases are a match to TRBD1. CDR1 is SGHTA, CDR2 FQGNSA, per germline. V trimming: 5 bases; J trimming: 2 bases; junction bases outside the gene matches: 9. The CDR3 runs 16 residues. The CDR3 region is CASSPTPGQGNYGYTF. CDR3 DNA: TGTGCCAGCAGCCCCACTCCGGGACAGGGAAACTATGGCTACACCTTC.

The chain links TRBV13 to TRBJ2-1; D possibly corresponds to TRBD1 (6 bases). CDR1 is PRHDT and CDR2 is FYEKMQ in the germline V gene (reference sequence). The CDR3 sequence is 11 residues long. Trimming stripped 5 bases from V and 15 bases from J, with 14 bases between. CDR3 bases: TGTGCCAGCAGCAGGGGACAACAATCGTTCTTC. Translated: CASSRGQQSFF.

The chain joins TRBV10-3 to TRBJ1-5, with 8 bases aligning to TRBD1. The V segment lost 5 bases and the J segment 2 bases; nucleotides outside the gene matches: 2. CDR1 and CDR2 (germline): ENHRY, SYGVKD. The CDR3 is 14 amino acids. The CDR3, as DNA: TGTGCCATCAGTTCGACAGGGGGCAATCAGCCCCAGCATTTT. Residues: CAISSTGGNQPQHF.

The chain joins TRBV7-9 to TRBJ1-1; 8 nucleotides match TRBD1. J lost 4 bases, V lost 6 bases, and 4 bases had no gene match. The CDR3 length is 13 residues. Germline V gene sequence: CDR1 SEHNR, CDR2 FQNEAQ (reference sequence). CDR3 residues: CASSLTGGTEAFF. The CDR3, as DNA: TGTGCCAGCAGTCTAACAGGGGGCACTGAAGCTTTCTTT.

The chain links TRBV10-2 to TRBJ1-4, with 9 positions matching TRBD1. The germline CDR1 and CDR2 sequences are WSHSY and SAAADI. After removal of 6 bases from V and 4 bases from J, the junction contained 3 bases not matched to a gene. The CDR3 contains 14 residues. Here the CDR3 reads CASRGTGSNEKLFF. The CDR3 coding sequence is TGCGCCAGCAGGGGGACAGGGAGTAATGAAAAACTGTTTTTT.

This rearrangement joins TRBV7-2 to TRBJ1-5, with TRBD1 identical over 8 bases. The CDR3 extends over 15 amino acids. Germline lookup yields CDR1 SGHTA and CDR2 FQGNSA. V gave up 1 base and J gave up 7 bases; unmatched junction bases: 6. CDR3 DNA sequence: TGTGCCAGCAGCTTAGGCCAGGGGGCGGGACAGCCCCAGCATTTT. Protein product: CASSLGQGAGQPQHF.

The genes are TRBV18 and TRBJ1-3; 8 bases map to TRBD1. CDR3 length equals 15 residues. CDR1 KGHSH and CDR2 LQKENI come from the germline V gene. Trimming cost V 3 bases and J 3 bases; bases outside gene matches: 4. CDR3 bases: TGTGCCAGCTCACCCGGGACAGGTGTTGGAAACACCATATATTTT. It specifies CASSPGTGVGNTIYF.

The chain employs TRBV5-1 and TRBJ2-1; TRBD2 matches 12 bases. This CDR3 has 16 residues. The germline V gene encodes CDR1 SGHRS and CDR2 YFSETQ. With V trimmed by 4 bases and J by 7 bases, 9 bases remained unmatched. In DNA, the CDR3 is TGCGCCAGCAGCCGTGGGTCTAGCGGGGGGGCGAATGAGCAGTTCTTC. Translated, it gives CASSRGSSGGANEQFF. The full variable domain, with the rest looked up from reference TRBV5-1 and TRBJ2-1, is KAGVTQTPRYLIKTRGQQVTLSCSPISGHRSVSWYQQTPGQGLQFLFEYFSETQRNKGNFPGRFSGRQFSNSRSEMNVSTLELGDSALYLCASSRGSSGGANEQFFGPGTRLTVL.

This clone was observed once. CDR3 protein: CASSFPDRNNSPLHF. CDR3 DNA sequence: TGTGCCAGCAGTTTTCCGGACAGGAATAATTCACCCCTCCACTTT. J is TRBJ1-6 and V is TRBV28, with 7 bases matching TRBD1. The CDR3 consists of 15 residues. J was trimmed by 5 bases and V by 3 bases; bases with no gene match: 4. Germline-derived CDR1 and CDR2 are MDHEN and SYDVKM.